This is a list of T cell receptor beta chains from one sample in a study of CD8+ T cells in alopecia areata. Here immunoSEQ multiplex PCR was the method, and the copy in TCRdb shows in-frame clones only, minus some. The table lists about 190,000 clones, around 65% of them singletons. This material consisted of CD4+ T cells sorted from blood, taken at week 4, from a patient treated with tofacitinib. Receptors were obtained from a human donor with alopecia areata. Both conserved end residues are part of each CDR3. D genes are given only for firm matches. Part of the rows lack a size; the others show once, few, many or a class for expanded clones.

V gene	D gene	clone size	J gene	CDR3 protein	CDR3 DNA
TRBV6-6	TRBD2	many	TRBJ2-4	CASASGGLAKNIQYF	TGTGCCAGCGCTAGCGGGGGCCTAGCCAAAAACATTCAGTACTTC
TRBV2	.	.	TRBJ1-2	CASNQDFYGYTF	TGTGCCAGCAACCAGGACTTTTATGGCTACACCTTC
TRBV15	TRBD1	.	TRBJ1-2	CATSSPAQGGRGGYTF	TGTGCCACCAGCAGCCCAGCCCAGGGGGGCCGGGGTGGCTACACCTTC
TRBV29-1	TRBD1	.	TRBJ2-4	CSVEVKGRGTKNIQYF	TGCAGCGTTGAAGTGAAGGGCAGGGGGACCAAAAACATTCAGTACTTC
TRBV2	.	once	TRBJ1-6	CASSLGEGNSPLHF	TGTGCCAGCAGCCTAGGGGAAGGGAATTCACCCCTCCACTTT
TRBV6-1	TRBD1	.	TRBJ1-5	CASSDRGQGLDAQHF	TGTGCCAGCAGTGATAGGGGACAGGGGCTCGACGCCCAGCATTTT
TRBV5-1	TRBD2	.	TRBJ2-2	CASKASGLTGELFF	TGCGCCAGCAAGGCTAGCGGTCTAACCGGGGAGCTGTTTTTT
TRBV5-5	.	.	TRBJ1-1	CASSLAWVDTEAFF	TGTGCCAGCAGCTTGGCTTGGGTGGACACTGAAGCTTTCTTT
TRBV5-1	TRBD2	few	TRBJ2-6	CASSFYAGTSVSGANVLTF	TGCGCCAGCAGCTTTTACGCCGGGACTAGCGTCTCTGGGGCCAACGTCCTGACTTTC
TRBV10-1	.	.	TRBJ2-7	CASRNNEQYF	TGCGCCAGCAGAAACAACGAGCAGTACTTC
TRBV5-4	.	once	TRBJ1-5	CASSSQGGRNQPQHF	TGTGCCAGCAGTTCGCAGGGAGGTAGAAATCAGCCCCAGCATTTT
TRBV30	.	once	TRBJ2-5	CAWSDWRGGETQYF	TGTGCCTGGAGTGACTGGCGGGGTGGAGAGACCCAGTACTTC
TRBV30	.	.	TRBJ1-5	CAWSGTSNQPQHF	TGTGCCTGGTCGGGAACTAGCAATCAGCCCCAGCATTTT
TRBV6-6	TRBD2	.	TRBJ2-7	CASSYPTGLAGYEQYF	TGTGCCAGCAGTTACCCCACGGGACTAGCGGGTTACGAGCAGTACTTC
TRBV27	.	.	TRBJ1-3	CASSPATSGNTIYF	TGTGCCAGCAGTCCGGCGACCTCTGGAAACACCATATATTTT
TRBV18	TRBD1	.	TRBJ1-5	CASSPRGGGAGGNQPQHF	TGTGCCAGCTCACCACGGGGAGGGGGCGCGGGCGGCAATCAGCCCCAGCATTTT
TRBV29-1	TRBD2	.	TRBJ2-5	CSAASLLAGGRGETQYF	TGCAGCGCCGCGAGTTTACTAGCGGGGGGGAGAGGAGAGACCCAGTACTTC
TRBV5-1	TRBD2	.	TRBJ2-1	CASSPSGGAVDEQFF	TGCGCCAGCAGCCCTAGCGGGGGGGCCGTCGATGAGCAGTTCTTC
TRBV5-6	.	.	TRBJ1-5	CASSSFEAVQPQHF	TGTGCCAGCAGCTCTTTCGAGGCAGTGCAGCCCCAGCATTTT
TRBV19	TRBD1	.	TRBJ2-3	CASSSGQTISTDTQYF	TGTGCCAGTAGTTCGGGACAGACGATAAGCACAGATACGCAGTATTTT
TRBV29-1	TRBD1	.	TRBJ2-2	CSPRTGPNTGELFF	TGCAGCCCGCGGACAGGTCCGAACACCGGGGAGCTGTTTTTT
TRBV27	TRBD1	.	TRBJ1-1	CASSTITGGYTEAFF	TGTGCCAGCAGTACCATCACAGGGGGCTACACTGAAGCTTTCTTT
TRBV5-1	.	.	TRBJ1-6	CASSTNEDSPLHF	TGCGCCAGCAGTACCAACGAGGATTCACCCCTCCACTTT
TRBV29-1	.	.	TRBJ2-2	CSAGGNTGELFF	TGCAGCGCTGGGGGCAACACCGGGGAGCTGTTTTTT